The 25 T cell receptor beta chains given below trace back to one sample, sequenced in a study of CD8 T cells in Susac syndrome. Random hexamers were used to reverse transcribe 0.5 to 1 ug of RNA. TCRdb re-called the immunoSEQ multiplex PCR reads through MiXCR, storing one row per CDR3 protein. The sample contains some 400,000 distinct CDR3 sequences, more than 80% of which appear only once. The source material was CD8+ T cells from PBMCs. The receptors were gathered from a human donor with multiple sclerosis.

The rearrangement joins TRBV2 to TRBJ1-2, with 10 positions matching TRBD1. In germline, CDR1 is SNHLY, CDR2 FYNNEI. Trimming took 8 bases from V and 2 from J; bases not matched to a gene: 5. CDR3 length: 14 residues. The CDR3 bases are TGTGCCAGCCTCGGGGGACAGGGGAACTATGGCTACACCTTC. It is translated as CASLGGQGNYGYTF.

This clonotype was detected only once. The chain links TRBV19 to TRBJ1-2, with 8 bases fitting TRBD1. Germline assignment: CDR1 LNHDA and CDR2 SQIVND (reference sequence). The junction had 13 bases not matched to a gene; V was cut back by 6 bases and J by 7 bases. The CDR3 sequence is 15 residues long. The CDR3 here is CASSPLRGPRRGYTF. In DNA form, the CDR3 reads TGTGCCAGTAGCCCCCTCAGGGGGCCGCGCCGTGGCTACACCTTC.

This sequence joins TRBV5-5 and TRBJ2-3; D is perhaps TRBD2 (5 bases). Trimming removed 6 bases at V and 0 bases at J, with 11 bases between. CDR1 is SGHKS, CDR2 YYEKEE, per germline (reference sequence). This CDR3 is 14 amino acids long. The CDR3 region has the DNA TGTGCCAGCATCTGGCCGGGGAGCACAGATACGCAGTATTTT. It yields the protein CASIWPGSTDTQYF.

The genes are TRBV5-6 and TRBJ2-3, with TRBD1 identical over 7 bases. The length of the CDR3 is 20 residues. Germline loops: CDR1 SGHDT, CDR2 YYEEEE. Trimming removed 0 bases from V and 0 bases from J; junction bases left unmatched: 16. The CDR3 DNA reads as TGTGCCAGCAGCTTGGAAATACCGGGACAGCCAAAACTTAGCACAGATACGCAGTATTTT. Translating gives CASSLEIPGQPKLSTDTQYF.

The V call is TRBV18, the J call TRBJ1-2; D uncertain. The CDR3 is made up of 12 amino acids. V lost 6 bases, J lost 7 bases, and 12 bases lay in between. Germline V gene data show CDR1 as KGHSH and CDR2 as LQKENI. The CDR3 loop is CASSPLGRGYTF. The CDR3 DNA follows: TGTGCCAGCTCCCCTCTTGGTCGTGGCTACACCTTC.

This sequence joins TRBV24-1 and TRBJ1-5; D ambiguous. CDR1 and CDR2 (germline): KGHDR, SFDVKD. The CDR3 has 21 residues. V dropped 1 base and J dropped 5 bases, with 29 bases sitting between them. CDR3 loop: CATSDLIERVWADVGDQPQHF. In nucleotides, the CDR3 is TGTGCCACCAGTGATTTAATCGAAAGGGTCTGGGCGGACGTCGGGGATCAGCCCCAGCATTTT.

The chain has TRBV29-1 and TRBJ2-7; possibly TRBD1 for D (7 bases). Trimming stripped 3 bases from V and 1 base from J, with 31 bases between. The CDR3 is 20 amino acids. Germline V lookup: CDR1 SQVTM, CDR2 ANQGSEA. The DNA of the CDR3 is TGCAGCGTTGAGGGATTCGTTGAAGGGGGCTCACTAGCTGATTCCTACGAGCAGTACTTC. It specifies CSVEGFVEGGSLADSYEQYF.

The chain has TRBV10-3 and TRBJ1-3, with 8 positions matching TRBD1. Per the germline V gene, CDR1 is ENHRY and CDR2 is SYGVKD. Trimming at V came to 4 bases and at J to 0 bases, leaving 8 bases not matched to a gene. This CDR3 is 17 amino acids long. The CDR3 nucleotides are TGTGCCATCAGTGCAGACAGGGGCCTCGGCTCTGGAAACACCATATATTTT. Its protein is CAISADRGLGSGNTIYF.

V gene TRBV7-9 combines with J gene TRBJ1-1; the D is unclear. CDR3 length: 14 residues. Germline values: CDR1 SEHNR, CDR2 FQNEAQ (reference sequence). The germline V and J ends were trimmed by 6 bases and 1 base, with 12 bases remaining between them. This CDR3 reads CASSLVRGNTEAFF. CDR3 DNA sequence: TGTGCCAGCAGTTTGGTCCGGGGGAACACTGAAGCTTTCTTT. The variable domain in full, completed from reference TRBV7-9 and TRBJ1-1, reads DTGVSQNPRHKITKRGQNVTFRCDPISEHNRLYWYRQTLGQGPEFLTYFQNEAQLEKSRLLSDRFSAERPKGSFSTLEIQRTEQGDSAMYLCASSLVRGNTEAFFGQGTRLTVV.

CDR3 coding DNA: TGTGCCAGCAGCTTGGATAGCGGGCCATACAATGAGCAGTTCTTC. It specifies CASSLDSGPYNEQFF. The V gene is TRBV5-6, the J gene TRBJ2-1; 7 nucleotides agree with TRBD2. Germline CDR1 SGHDT, CDR2 YYEEEE. The CDR3 is made up of 15 amino acids. J lost 4 bases, V lost 0 bases, and 4 bases had no gene match. Combining the CDR3 with reference TRBV5-6 and TRBJ2-1 gives the whole variable domain DAGVTQSPTHLIKTRGQQVTLRCSPKSGHDTVSWYQQALGQGPQFIFQYYEEEERQRGNFPDRFSGHQFPNYSSELNVNALLLGDSALYLCASSLDSGPYNEQFFGPGTRLTVL.

The chain links TRBV30 to TRBJ2-5; 7 bases are shared with TRBD2. The CDR3 consists of 17 residues. V shed 0 bases, J shed 2 bases, and the junction held 12 bases outside the gene matches. Germline CDR1 reads GTSNPN; CDR2 reads SVGIG (reference sequence). CDR3 protein: CAWSVGHGEGRQETQYF. CDR3 sequence (DNA): TGTGCCTGGAGTGTTGGCCATGGGGAGGGTCGTCAAGAGACCCAGTACTTC.

V gene TRBV29-1 combines with J gene TRBJ2-7; D gene ambiguous. Germline V CDR1 and CDR2: SQVTM, ANQGSEA. The CDR3 is 11 amino acids. Trimming took 4 bases from V and 1 from J, leaving 5 bases between them. The CDR3 nucleotides are TGCAGCGTTGTAGAGTCCTACGAGCAGTACTTC. Its protein is CSVVESYEQYF.

This clonotype was detected a few times. The chain couples TRBV9 to TRBJ1-1; 9 positions match TRBD1. This CDR3 is 15 amino acids long. V shed 0 bases, J shed 3 bases, and the junction held 3 bases outside the gene matches. CDR1 is SGDLS and CDR2 is YYNGEE in the germline V gene. CDR3 amino acids: CASSVAGTGYTEAFF. As DNA, the CDR3 is TGTGCCAGCAGCGTAGCCGGGACAGGGTACACTGAAGCTTTCTTT.

V is TRBV7-8 and J is TRBJ2-7, with 8 bases lining up with TRBD2. V trimming: 5 bases; J trimming: 3 bases; junction bases outside the gene matches: 12. This CDR3 is built from 16 residues. Per the germline V gene, CDR1 is SGHVS and CDR2 is FQNEAQ. CDR3 bases: TGTGCCAGCAGCACCCGCTGGACAGCGGGGGTCTACGAGCAGTACTTC. Its translation: CASSTRWTAGVYEQYF.

The chain links TRBV7-9 to TRBJ2-2; no definite D call. Trimming took off 8 bases at V and 7 bases at J, with 11 bases between the two ends. The CDR3 sequence is 12 residues long. Per the germline V gene, CDR1 is SEHNR and CDR2 is FQNEAQ (reference sequence). CDR3 in DNA: TGTGCCAGCCCCCTGGTAGGCGGGGAGCTGTTTTTT. It encodes CASPLVGGELFF.

The chain employs TRBV20-1 and TRBJ2-7, with D tentatively TRBD2 (6 bases). The V gene's germline CDR1 is DFQATT and CDR2 SNEGSKA (reference sequence). The V end was cut by 0 bases, the J end by 3 bases, with 6 bases between. The CDR3 contains 12 residues. In DNA, the CDR3 is TGCAGTGCTAGAGAGGAGGGCTACGAGCAGTACTTC. Translated, it gives CSAREEGYEQYF.

The V call is TRBV2, the J call TRBJ1-4, with D perhaps matching TRBD1 (5 bases). The CDR3 consists of 15 residues. Per germline, CDR1 SNHLY and CDR2 FYNNEI. Between the trimmed V and J ends, which lost 5 bases and 3 bases, there was a span of 13 bases. CDR3 residues: CASSSQGVANEKLFF. The CDR3 region has the DNA TGTGCCAGCAGTTCTCAAGGGGTAGCTAATGAAAAACTGTTTTTT. Filled out from reference TRBV2 and TRBJ1-4, the complete variable domain reads EPEVTQTPSHQVTQMGQEVILRCVPISNHLYFYWYRQILGQKVEFLVSFYNNEISEKSEIFDDQFSVERPDGSNFTLKIRSTKLEDSAMYFCASSSQGVANEKLFFGSGTQLSVL.

The chain carries TRBV6-6 and TRBJ1-1, with D possibly TRBD1 on 5 matching bases. The V and J ends lost 0 bases and 7 bases respectively, with 15 bases between them. The CDR3 is 15 residues long. CDR1 is MNHNY, CDR2 SVGAGI, per germline (reference sequence). In DNA form, the CDR3 reads TGTGCCAGCAGTTACTCCGCGGGACCCTATGATGAAGCTTTCTTT. Translation: CASSYSAGPYDEAFF.

The sample holds a few counts of this clonotype. The chain recombines TRBV6-1 with TRBJ2-7, with 7 bases fitting TRBD1. This CDR3 has 14 amino acids. The germline V gene encodes CDR1 MNHNS and CDR2 SASEGT. The ends lost 6 bases at V and 5 bases at J; junction bases unmatched: 10. The chain's CDR3 is CASSMTGLRDEQYF. The DNA for the CDR3 is TGTGCCAGCAGCATGACAGGGCTCAGGGACGAGCAGTACTTC.

The V and J genes are TRBV27 and TRBJ2-7; TRBD1 matches 11 bases. Germline lookup yields CDR1 MNHEY and CDR2 SMNVEV (reference sequence). The CDR3 sequence is 16 residues long. With 5 bases clipped from V and 4 bases from J, the junction kept 10 bases outside the gene matches. The CDR3 loop reads CASSPGQGDLVYEQYF. The DNA of the CDR3 is TGTGCCAGCAGTCCGGGACAGGGGGACCTGGTTTACGAGCAGTACTTC.

There are a few counts of this clonotype. The CDR3 DNA reads as TGTGCCAGCAGTTTAAGGGGACACTCCTACGAGCAGTACTTC. It translates to CASSLRGHSYEQYF. The chain links TRBV27 to TRBJ2-7, with D maybe TRBD1 (6 bases). The germline V gene has CDR1 MNHEY and CDR2 SMNVEV (reference sequence). Trimming removed 2 bases from V and 0 bases from J, with 8 bases in between. The CDR3 consists of 14 residues.

The chain carries TRBV20-1 and TRBJ2-5, with TRBD2 matching 8 bases. J lost 5 bases, V lost 1 base, and 6 bases had no gene match. Germline CDR1 DFQATT, CDR2 SNEGSKA (reference sequence). CDR3 length equals 14 residues. CDR3 sequence: CSARVAGNWETQYF. The CDR3 DNA follows: TGCAGTGCTAGAGTAGCGGGAAATTGGGAGACCCAGTACTTC.

This chain joins TRBV28 and TRBJ2-1; a possible D gene is TRBD2 (6 bases). V lost 3 bases to trimming and J lost 7 bases, with 13 bases between them. CDR1 and CDR2 from the germline V gene are MDHEN and SYDVKM. The CDR3 sequence is 14 residues long. This CDR3 is CASSFWREGNEQFF. For the CDR3, the DNA is TGTGCCAGCAGTTTTTGGCGGGAAGGTAATGAGCAGTTCTTC.

The sample holds a few counts of this clonotype. The CDR3 is CSVEERGESLEAFF. The DNA of the CDR3 is TGCAGCGTTGAAGAACGAGGGGAGAGTTTGGAAGCTTTCTTT. The V call is TRBV29-1, the J call TRBJ1-1, with a possible D match to TRBD1 (5 bases). Germline values: CDR1 SQVTM, CDR2 ANQGSEA. The ends were cut back, 0 bases at V and 8 bases at J, with 16 bases in the middle. The CDR3 has 14 amino acids.

The rearrangement joins TRBV24-1 to TRBJ2-5; D is perhaps TRBD2 (6 bases). Trimming took off 6 bases at V and 13 bases at J, with 14 bases between the two ends. Germline V gives CDR1 KGHDR, CDR2 SFDVKD. This CDR3 region has 11 residues. In DNA, the CDR3 is TGTGCCACCAGTTCTGCGGGGCATCTGTACTTC. It translates to CATSSAGHLYF.